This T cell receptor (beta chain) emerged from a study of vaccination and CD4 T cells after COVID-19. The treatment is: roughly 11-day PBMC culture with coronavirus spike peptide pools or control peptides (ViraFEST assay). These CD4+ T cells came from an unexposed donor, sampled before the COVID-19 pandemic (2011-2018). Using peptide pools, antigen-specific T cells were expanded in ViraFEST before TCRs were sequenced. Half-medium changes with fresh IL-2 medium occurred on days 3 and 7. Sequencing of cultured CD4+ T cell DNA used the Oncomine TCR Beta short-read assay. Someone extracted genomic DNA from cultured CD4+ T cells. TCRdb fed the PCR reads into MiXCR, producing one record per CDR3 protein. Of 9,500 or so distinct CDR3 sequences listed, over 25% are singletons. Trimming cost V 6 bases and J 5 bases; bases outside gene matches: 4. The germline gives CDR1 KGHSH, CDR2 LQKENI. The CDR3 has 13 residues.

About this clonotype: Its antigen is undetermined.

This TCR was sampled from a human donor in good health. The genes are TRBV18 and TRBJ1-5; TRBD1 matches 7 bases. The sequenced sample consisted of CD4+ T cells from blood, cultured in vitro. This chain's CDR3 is CASSTGVDQPQHF. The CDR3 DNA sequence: TGTGCCAGCTCCACAGGGGTTGATCAGCCCCAGCATTTT. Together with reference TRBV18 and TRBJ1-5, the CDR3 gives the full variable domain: NAGVMQNPRHLVRRRGQEARLRCSPMKGHSHVYWYRQLPEEGLKFMVYLQKENIIDESGMPKERFSAEFPKEGPSILRIQQVVRGDSAAYFCASSTGVDQPQHFGDGTRLSIL.